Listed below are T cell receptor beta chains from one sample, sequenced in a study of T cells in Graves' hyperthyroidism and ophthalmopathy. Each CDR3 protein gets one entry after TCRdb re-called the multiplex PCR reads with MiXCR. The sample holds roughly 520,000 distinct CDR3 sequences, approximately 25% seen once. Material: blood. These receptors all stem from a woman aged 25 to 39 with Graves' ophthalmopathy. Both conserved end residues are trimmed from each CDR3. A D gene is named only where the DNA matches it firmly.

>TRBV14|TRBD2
ASSLTGLAGYEQY
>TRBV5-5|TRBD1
ASSLALGQGVGELF
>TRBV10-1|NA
ASMAQY
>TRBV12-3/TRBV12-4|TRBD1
ASSPLFRDRPMNTEAF
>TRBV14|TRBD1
ASSHPPRGRWGTEAF
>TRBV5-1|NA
ASSSPYRAGYT
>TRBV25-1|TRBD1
ASSELSGDRGLSEQY
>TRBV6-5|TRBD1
ASSYWDRAYEQY
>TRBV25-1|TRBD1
ASSERAPGRGLGETQY
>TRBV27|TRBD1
ASSLHPTGTGETQY
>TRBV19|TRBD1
ASTDGWTGGRIGQPQH
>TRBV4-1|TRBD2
ASSRGLAGTPSSYEQY
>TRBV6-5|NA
ASSWSQGTHYEQY
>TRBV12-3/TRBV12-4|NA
ASCPGWNRGNQPQH
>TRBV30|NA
AYHRGTNNQPQH
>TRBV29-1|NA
SVDEVVRTEAF
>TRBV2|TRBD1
ASSNPGTGVRGETQY
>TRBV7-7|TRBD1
ASSLGDSDSYEQY
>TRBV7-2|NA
ASSLHGTPNTEAF
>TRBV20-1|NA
SARDLGSFNYGYT
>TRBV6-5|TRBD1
ASSYRDRDTEAF
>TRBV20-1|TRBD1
SAREDRGNYEQY
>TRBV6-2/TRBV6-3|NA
ASSYTGLHQETQY
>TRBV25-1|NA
ASSELGGADGYT
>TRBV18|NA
ASSPREAAGSQH
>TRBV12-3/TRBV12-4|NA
ASSLGHFQETQY
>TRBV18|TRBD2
ASSPTSGQETQY
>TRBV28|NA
ASKRAGRSNQPQH
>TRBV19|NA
ASRWTDLNTEAF
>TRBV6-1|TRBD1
ASSPRDRLDEQY
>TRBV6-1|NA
ASSTGYSNQPQH
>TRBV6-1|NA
ASRQSISGANVLT
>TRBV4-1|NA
ASSQPRDGHRNGYT
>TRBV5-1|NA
ASRKGLEETQY
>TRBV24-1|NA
ATSEPGQLQETQY
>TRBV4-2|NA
ASSQGDGPNYGYT
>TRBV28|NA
ASSSPYRERYEQY
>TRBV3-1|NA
ASSQPGTEAF
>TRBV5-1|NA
ASSFTDYQETQY
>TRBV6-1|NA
ASSSTGEGMNTEAF
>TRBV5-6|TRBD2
ASSYLAGAPREQY